This T cell receptor beta chain appears in the sequencing data of a study of T cell responses to AZD1222 COVID-19 vaccine. Study-wide background: Second-dose timings of about 4 or about 12 weeks were pooled. Whole-study results and caveats: Increases in Spike-specific TCR breadth and depth were seen after two AZD1222 doses.

The method was immunoSEQ multiplex PCR; TCRdb's version includes in-frame clones alone and lacks a portion of them. Of about 170,000 clones in the sample, 85% to 95% were seen once. The table lists this clone with a count of one. Its specificity is unknown. The germline V gene has CDR1 SGDLS and CDR2 YYNGEE. The CDR3 consists of 14 residues. V gave up 1 base and J gave up 0 bases, with 7 bases separating them. V is TRBV9 and J is TRBJ1-1; D is ambiguous. The clonotype originates from an adult in good health. Here the sequenced sample was peripheral blood, taken on day 0 of AZD1222 vaccination. As DNA, the CDR3 is TGTGCCAGCAGCGTACAGGTACTGAACACTGAAGCTTTCTTT. This gives the protein CASSVQVLNTEAFF.